This T cell receptor (beta chain) appears in the sequencing data of a study of OX40 agonist ivuxolimab in advanced cancers. Overall study: Partial responses were achieved by three patients: one hepatocellular carcinoma, two cutaneous melanoma. Whole-study findings and limits: At 0.1 to 3.0 mg/kg and by week 6, CD4+ and CD8+ T cells in the blood had expanded clonally.

Generated by immunoSEQ multiplex PCR, the TCRdb table keeps only in-frame clones and is missing some. The table lists some 98,000 clones, around 87% of them singletons. After removal of 1 base from V and 1 base from J, the junction contained 8 bases not matched to a gene. Germline V gene data show CDR1 as SGHVS and CDR2 as FNYEAQ. There are 18 residues in the CDR3. Autoimmune disease history or systemic immunosuppression barred patients. In regard to this clone: The antigen remains unidentified.

V usage is TRBV7-6 and J usage is TRBJ2-2; 8 nucleotides line up with TRBD1. The specimen was CD4+ or CD8+ T cells sorted from blood, collected in a trial of the OX40 agonist ivuxolimab. The source of this sequence is an adult with an advanced solid tumor such as melanoma, head and neck, liver or kidney cancer. The CDR3 here is CASSLDRTGTGNTGELFF. CDR3 coding DNA: TGTGCCAGCAGCTTAGATCGCACCGGGACAGGGAACACCGGGGAGCTGTTTTTT.